This T cell receptor (beta chain) originates from a study of cytomegalovirus exposure and HLA in healthy donors. Broader study findings: Productive rates of about 87% or about 30% were seen for most TCR beta V segments in an earlier analysis.

In the PCR, 60 Vbeta and 13 Jbeta primers were used. Method: immunoSEQ multiplex PCR; TCRdb's copy keeps in-frame clones and lacks some. The sample shows roughly 200,000 clones, roughly 74% of them seen only once. Points on this clone: Antigen: not known.

Germline CDR1 reads SEHNR; CDR2 reads FQNEAQ (reference sequence). Trimming left V 5 bases short and J 1 base short, with 11 bases between. CDR3 length: 14 residues. The sequencing input was PBMCs. The source of this sequence is a woman in her 30s in good health and CMV-seropositive. The V and J genes are TRBV7-9 and TRBJ2-5; no clear D. The CDR3 reads CASSPDTRQETQYF. CDR3 DNA: TGTGCCAGCAGCCCAGACACCCGCCAAGAGACCCAGTACTTC.